Below, 27 T cell receptor beta chains from the same sample are listed, as sequenced in a study of response to subunit inactivated influenza vaccine. MiXCR was run by TCRdb on the RT-PCR reads, yielding one entry per CDR3 protein. This sample yields 450,000 to 600,000 distinct CDR3 sequences, of which about 7.2% are seen a single time; about an eighth belongs to the top ten. The material sequenced was PBMCs from blood, taken about 24 months after vaccination. The receptors here all came from a man aged 45 to 75 who received an inactivated influenza vaccine.

Many counts were recorded for this clonotype. The chain uses TRBV11-1 and TRBJ2-7; TRBD1 aligns across 7 bases. The CDR3 is 14 residues long. Germline V gene data show CDR1 as SGHAT and CDR2 as FQDESV (reference sequence). With 5 bases clipped from V and 3 bases from J, the junction kept 7 bases outside the gene matches. The CDR3 DNA sequence: TGTGCCAGCAGCGAAATTGGGACAGTCTACGAGCAGTACTTC. This sequence encodes CASSEIGTVYEQYF.

This clonotype was picked up a small number of times. The chain links TRBV12-3 or TRBV12-4 to TRBJ2-1; a possible D gene is TRBD1 (6 bases). The length of the CDR3 is 15 residues. V lost 6 bases and J 3 bases, leaving 15 bases between the germline ends. CDR3 nucleotides: TGTGCCAGCAGACTACTAGGGGGAAACTACAATGAGCAGTTCTTC. Translated: CASRLLGGNYNEQFF.

This clonotype was found a few times. The chain has TRBV3-1 and TRBJ2-1, with TRBD2 matching over 10 bases. CDR1 and CDR2 (germline): LGHDT, YNNKEL (reference sequence). The CDR3 consists of 15 residues. V was clipped by 4 bases and J by 6 bases; unmatched bases: 6. This chain's CDR3 is CASSPYSGRFNEQFF. The CDR3 region has the DNA TGTGCCAGCAGCCCATATAGCGGGAGGTTCAATGAGCAGTTCTTC.

This clonotype has ten or more counts. The CDR3 coding sequence is TGTGCCAGCAGTTTCAGACAGGGGAGATTCGGCGAAAAACTGTTTTTT. Translation: CASSFRQGRFGEKLFF. This chain links TRBV12-3 or TRBV12-4 with TRBJ1-4; 8 positions match TRBD1. V shed 3 bases, J shed 8 bases, and the junction held 11 bases outside the gene matches. The CDR3 sequence is 16 residues long.

The gene calls are TRBV20-1 and TRBJ2-2; D is unclear. From germline, CDR1 is DFQATT and CDR2 SNEGSKA (reference sequence). This CDR3 is built from 15 residues. Trimming removed 4 bases at V and 7 bases at J, with 19 bases between. Written as DNA, the CDR3 is TGCAGTGCTATTACCTTAGGCACCACCCTCGGGGAGCTGTTTTTT. Translation: CSAITLGTTLGELFF.

The sample holds a few counts of this clonotype. This sequence joins TRBV20-1 and TRBJ1-1; D remains unclear. The CDR3 is 11 residues long. V lost 6 bases and J 2 bases, leaving 7 bases between the germline ends. The germline V gene has CDR1 DFQATT and CDR2 SNEGSKA (reference sequence). The DNA of the CDR3 is TGCAGTGCCGGTTCCAACACTGAAGCTTTCTTT. This sequence encodes CSAGSNTEAFF.

J is TRBJ1-5 and V is TRBV5-1; 7 positions match TRBD1. With V trimmed by 2 bases and J by 3 bases, 5 bases remained unmatched. CDR1 and CDR2 from the germline V gene are SGHRS and YFSETQ. CDR3 size: 15 residues. CDR3 protein: CASSLQGRNNQPQHF. As DNA, the CDR3 is TGCGCCAGCAGCTTACAGGGGAGGAACAATCAGCCCCAGCATTTT.

This clonotype was observed at least ten times. The junction does not match germline at one end; this may be a read error. This sequence joins TRBV12-3 or TRBV12-4 and TRBJ1-5; the D gene is possibly TRBD1 (5 bases). The CDR3 loop spans 15 amino acids. CDR3 coding DNA: TGCGCCAGCAGCTTGGCCGGGGGTAGCAATCAGCCCCAGCATTTT. This sequence encodes CASSLAGGSNQPQHF.

The V gene is TRBV27, the J gene TRBJ1-4; the match to TRBD1 covers 11 bases. Per germline, CDR1 MNHEY and CDR2 SMNVEV (reference sequence). The CDR3 runs 14 residues. The V segment lost 6 bases and the J segment 11 bases; nucleotides outside the gene matches: 8. The CDR3 DNA sequence: TGTGCCAGCAGGATACTACGGGACAGGGGGAAACTGTTTTTT. Its translation: CASRILRDRGKLFF.

The rearrangement uses TRBV5-1 and TRBJ2-5, with D tentatively TRBD2 (5 bases). CDR3 length equals 14 residues. Between the trimmed V and J ends, which lost 0 bases and 5 bases, there was a span of 11 bases. From germline, CDR1 is SGHRS and CDR2 YFSETQ. The CDR3 reads CASSLARAGETQYF. The CDR3 DNA sequence: TGCGCCAGCAGCTTGGCGCGGGCCGGGGAGACCCAGTACTTC.

This clonotype was seen many times. This rearrangement joins TRBV3-1 to TRBJ2-7, with TRBD2 identical over 12 bases. Germline V gives CDR1 LGHDT, CDR2 YNNKEL (reference sequence). This CDR3 comprises 15 residues. V was pared by 3 bases and J by 7 bases, with 7 bases of the junction left unmatched. CDR3 amino acids: CASSHRTSGTEEQYF. CDR3 coding DNA: TGTGCCAGCAGCCATAGGACTAGCGGGACGGAGGAGCAGTACTTC.

This clonotype was found a few times. Compared with germline, one end of the junction differs, possibly owing to a read error. This chain uses TRBV9 with TRBJ2-1; TRBD1 is a possible D gene (6 bases). The CDR3 sequence is 15 residues long. Germline assignment: CDR1 SGDLS and CDR2 YYNGEE. This CDR3 is CASSVVQGSHNEQFF. The CDR3 bases are TGTGCCAGCAGCGTAGTACAGGGCTCCCACAATGAGCAGTTCTTC.

This clonotype was found many times. The chain carries TRBV4-2 and TRBJ2-1; unclear D gene. Germline loops: CDR1 LGHNA, CDR2 YNFKEQ. V lost 0 bases, J lost 1 base, and 10 bases lay in between. The CDR3 is 16 amino acids. CDR3 in amino acids: CASSQDSDRSYNEQFF. DNA of the CDR3: TGTGCCAGCAGCCAAGATTCGGATAGATCCTACAATGAGCAGTTCTTC.

The chain uses TRBV7-9 and TRBJ2-3; unclear D gene. The CDR3 runs to 12 residues. Trimming stripped 8 bases from V and 6 bases from J, with 12 bases between. Per the germline V gene, CDR1 is SEHNR and CDR2 is FQNEAQ (reference sequence). The CDR3 nucleotides read TGTGCCAGCGGCCAAGGGATCGATACGCAGTATTTT. This encodes CASGQGIDTQYF.

In its sample, this clonotype was seen many times. The genes are TRBV5-6 and TRBJ2-5, with 10 positions matching TRBD2. The trim removed 1 base at V and 2 bases at J, leaving 11 bases unmatched. The CDR3 is 18 amino acids. CDR1 and CDR2 from the germline V gene are SGHDT and YYEEEE. The CDR3 sequence: CASSLLLTGTSVQETQYF. In DNA, the CDR3 is TGTGCCAGCAGCTTGCTTCTTACCGGGACTAGCGTACAAGAGACCCAGTACTTC. Full variable domain (rest looked up from reference TRBV5-6 and TRBJ2-5): DAGVTQSPTHLIKTRGQQVTLRCSPKSGHDTVSWYQQALGQGPQFIFQYYEEEERQRGNFPDRFSGHQFPNYSSELNVNALLLGDSALYLCASSLLLTGTSVQETQYFGPGTRLLVL.

This clonotype occurred many times. The rearrangement links TRBV10-3 to TRBJ2-2; 7 bases are shared with TRBD1. CDR1 is ENHRY, CDR2 SYGVKD, per germline. CDR3 length: 15 amino acids. V lost 0 bases, J lost 5 bases, and 3 bases stayed unmatched. CDR3 DNA sequence: TGTGCCATCAGTGAGTCCTCCAGGGGGACCGGGGAGCTGTTTTTT. This sequence encodes CAISESSRGTGELFF.

At least ten counts were recorded for this clonotype. The chain uses TRBV3-1 and TRBJ1-1; the D gene is possibly TRBD1 (6 bases). V gave up 1 base and J gave up 1 base, with 10 bases separating them. Germline V gene lookup returns CDR1 LGHDT and CDR2 YNNKEL (reference sequence). The CDR3 sequence is 15 residues long. The DNA for the CDR3 is TGTGCCAGCAGCCAAGGGTTGACAGGGAACACTGAAGCTTTCTTT. As protein: CASSQGLTGNTEAFF.

The rearrangement joins TRBV7-9 to TRBJ1-6; D is possibly TRBD1 (6 bases). The CDR3 runs to 14 residues. The germline V gene encodes CDR1 SEHNR and CDR2 FQNEAQ (reference sequence). Between the trimmed V and J ends, which lost 4 bases and 7 bases, there was a span of 11 bases. CDR3 nucleotides: TGTGCCAGCAGCTCAACAGGGTACAATTCACCCCTCCACTTT. It yields the protein CASSSTGYNSPLHF.

There are many counts of this clonotype. The chain links TRBV5-5 to TRBJ2-1, with 11 bases identical to TRBD2. CDR3 length equals 15 residues. The V gene end was trimmed by 0 bases and the J gene end by 7 bases; junction bases not matched to a gene: 3. The germline V gene encodes CDR1 SGHKS and CDR2 YYEKEE (reference sequence). As DNA, the CDR3 is TGTGCCAGCAGCTTGGGACTAGCGGGGAAGAATGAGCAGTTCTTC. It encodes CASSLGLAGKNEQFF.

The rearrangement links TRBV19 to TRBJ2-7; no clear D. Trimming took 1 base from V and 6 from J, leaving 4 bases between them. Germline lookup yields CDR1 LNHDA and CDR2 SQIVND (reference sequence). The length of the CDR3 is 11 residues. The CDR3 region has the DNA TGTGCCAGTAGTATAGGTGTCGAGCAGTACTTC. It translates to CASSIGVEQYF. Full variable domain (outside the CDR3, taken from reference TRBV19 and TRBJ2-7): DGGITQSPKYLFRKEGQNVTLSCEQNLNHDAMYWYRQDPGQGLRLIYYSQIVNDFQKGDIAEGYSVSREKKESFPLTVTSAQKNPTAFYLCASSIGVEQYFGPGTRLTVT.

This clonotype appeared a few times. The chain is built from TRBV7-9 and TRBJ2-3, with a weak D call TRBD2 (6 bases). The V gene lost 8 bases and the J gene lost 2 bases, with 11 bases spanning the gap. This CDR3 is built from 13 residues. In germline, CDR1 is SEHNR, CDR2 FQNEAQ (reference sequence). CDR3 in DNA: TGTGCCAGCCGTGGGCGGGACACAGATACGCAGTATTTT. Protein sequence: CASRGRDTDTQYF. The full variable domain, rest sourced from reference TRBV7-9 and TRBJ2-3, is DTGVSQNPRHKITKRGQNVTFRCDPISEHNRLYWYRQTLGQGPEFLTYFQNEAQLEKSRLLSDRFSAERPKGSFSTLEIQRTEQGDSAMYLCASRGRDTDTQYFGPGTRLTVL.

This clonotype came up a few times. The chain carries TRBV6-1 and TRBJ2-7; 8 nucleotides line up with TRBD1. V lost 10 bases, J lost 2 bases, and 7 bases stayed unmatched. The CDR3 sequence is 13 residues long. Germline CDR1 reads MNHNS; CDR2 reads SASEGT. CDR3 protein: CATTTQGAYEQYF. CDR3 bases: TGTGCCACTACTACACAGGGGGCCTACGAGCAGTACTTC.

Points on this clonotype: At one end, the junction sequence differs from germline, possibly due to a read error. This chain links TRBV6-2 or TRBV6-3 with TRBJ1-4; D remains ambiguous. The CDR3 is made up of 16 amino acids. Germline V gives CDR1 MNHEY, CDR2 SVGEGT. DNA for the CDR3: TGTGCCAGCAGTTACAGGAAACGTTCAACCAATGAAAAACTGTTTTTT. Its protein product is CASSYRKRSTNEKLFF.

J is TRBJ2-3 and V is TRBV4-3; 9 positions agree with TRBD2. Germline CDR1 is LGHNA and CDR2 is YSLEER. The CDR3 length is 17 residues. V was pared by 1 base and J by 2 bases, with 7 bases of the junction left unmatched. The CDR3 sequence is CASSQGSGGPTTDTQYF. CDR3 coding DNA: TGCGCCAGCAGCCAAGGAAGCGGGGGGCCCACCACAGATACGCAGTATTTT.

V gene TRBV15 combines with J gene TRBJ2-3, with 12 bases fitting TRBD2. The CDR3 has 17 amino acids. V lost 2 bases to trimming and J lost 0 bases; unmatched junction nucleotides: 3. CDR1 LNHNV and CDR2 YYDKDF come from the germline V gene (reference sequence). The CDR3 nucleotides are TGTGCCACCAGCAGACGTACTAGCGGGGGGAGCACAGATACGCAGTATTTT. As protein: CATSRRTSGGSTDTQYF. The variable domain in full, completed from reference TRBV15 and TRBJ2-3, reads DAMVIQNPRYQVTQFGKPVTLSCSQTLNHNVMYWYQQKSSQAPKLLFHYYDKDFNNEADTPDNFQSRRPNTSFCFLDIRSPGLGDTAMYLCATSRRTSGGSTDTQYFGPGTRLTVL.

In its sample, this clonotype was seen many times. This sequence joins TRBV5-1 and TRBJ2-5; 13 bases align to TRBD2. There are 16 residues in the CDR3. Germline CDR1 is SGHRS and CDR2 is YFSETQ. The V segment lost 3 bases and the J segment 5 bases; nucleotides outside the gene matches: 7. CDR3 sequence (DNA): TGCGCCAGCAGCTGGACTAGCGGGAGAGGAGGGGAGACCCAGTACTTC. Translating it yields CASSWTSGRGGETQYF.

This clonotype was detected a few times. The genes are TRBV7-8 and TRBJ2-2; D is unresolved. CDR3 length: 16 residues. Germline CDR1 reads SGHVS; CDR2 reads FQNEAQ. Trimming took off 2 bases at V and 0 bases at J, with 10 bases between the two ends. The CDR3 region has the DNA TGTGCCAGCAGCTTAACTTGGACGGCGAACACCGGGGAGCTGTTTTTT. This translates into CASSLTWTANTGELFF.